The rows below give T cell receptor beta chains drawn from one sample of a study of shared clonotypes between healthy human individuals. Here immunoSEQ multiplex PCR was the method, and the copy in TCRdb shows in-frame clones only, minus some. The sample holds around 580,000 clones, roughly 98% seen once. Sample: naive CD8+ T cells sorted from blood. Every receptor here comes from a man aged 30-40 years in good health. Both conserved end residues are part of each CDR3. A D gene is named only where the DNA matches it firmly. For some rows the clone size is stated as once, few or many, or as a class when expanded; others skip it.

. TRBJ2-3 . TRBV7-6 TGTGCCAGCAGCTTGGGGATAGCTAGCACAGATACGCAGTATTTT CASSLGIASTDTQYF
TRBD2 TRBJ2-7 . TRBV19 TGTGCCAGTAGTATACCGCGAGCGGGAGAATACGAGCAGTACTTC CASSIPRAGEYEQYF
. TRBJ2-1 . TRBV9 TGTGCCAGCAGCGTAGAAGGGCAATTCGCGCGCGACAATGAGCAGTTCTTC CASSVEGQFARDNEQFF
. TRBJ2-5 . TRBV5-5 TGTGCCAGCAGCCCGACCCCCTTTAGATACCAAGAGACCCAGTACTTC CASSPTPFRYQETQYF
TRBD1 TRBJ2-1 . TRBV6-1 TGTGCCAGCAGTGACGGGACAGGGACCTACAATGAGCAGTTCTTC CASSDGTGTYNEQFF
. TRBJ2-7 once TRBV7-9 TGTGCCAGCAGCTTAGCGAACAAGTACGAGCAGTACTTC CASSLANKYEQYF
. TRBJ2-2 . TRBV4-3 TGCGCCAGCAGCCATTTGGCGGGTTTGAACACCGGGGAGCTGTTTTTT CASSHLAGLNTGELFF
. TRBJ1-1 few TRBV11-2 TGTGCCAGCAGCCTGGGCAGGGAGACTGAAGCTTTCTTT CASSLGRETEAFF
. TRBJ1-1 . TRBV28 TGTGCCAGCAGTTTTTTTCCGGAAGGCACTGAAGCTTTCTTT CASSFFPEGTEAFF
TRBD2 TRBJ2-1 . TRBV19 TGTGCCAGTAGTACCGGACTAGCGGGCTACTACAATGAGCAGTTCTTC CASSTGLAGYYNEQFF
. TRBJ2-7 . TRBV5-6 TGTGCCAGCAGCCAAACCGGGACGCCTTACGAGCAGTACTTC CASSQTGTPYEQYF
TRBD2 TRBJ2-7 once TRBV7-8 TGTGCCAGCAGCTCATCCGGGACTAGCTTCGACGAGCAGTACTTC CASSSSGTSFDEQYF
. TRBJ2-5 once TRBV11-2 TGTGCCAGCAGCTTAGAATGGGGTCTCGGGACCCAGTACTTC CASSLEWGLGTQYF
. TRBJ2-1 once TRBV5-5 TGTGCCAGCAGCTTGGGGGGTCCCCTGGCTACGGACTACAATGAGCAGTTCTTC CASSLGGPLATDYNEQFF
. TRBJ2-7 once TRBV30 TGTGCCTGGACCTTTCAGGGGTTCTCCTACGAGCAGTACTTC CAWTFQGFSYEQYF
. TRBJ2-7 . TRBV28 TGTGCCAGCAGTTTAGCGGGTGGCTCCTACGAGCAGTACTTC CASSLAGGSYEQYF
TRBD2 TRBJ2-2 . TRBV7-6 TGTGCCAGCAGCTTGGGGCCTAGCGGAGACACCGGGGAGCTGTTTTTT CASSLGPSGDTGELFF
. TRBJ2-4 . TRBV7-9 TGTGCCAGCAGCCCTAGGACTGAAGCTCGGGCCAAAAACATTCAGTACTTC CASSPRTEARAKNIQYF
. TRBJ1-2 . TRBV28 TGTGCCAGCAACTTTGCATGGGGGGGCAACTATGGCTACACCTTC CASNFAWGGNYGYTF
. TRBJ2-5 . TRBV4-3 TGCGCCAGCAGCCAAGACGGGGGGCTGGGGGAGACCCAGTACTTC CASSQDGGLGETQYF
TRBD1 TRBJ2-7 . TRBV27 TGTGCCAGCAGCTCTCTCAGGGACAGGGGTTACGAGCAGTACTTC CASSSLRDRGYEQYF
. TRBJ1-2 . TRBV27 TGTGCCAGCAGTTTAACTCGGTTTTCGGGAGGCAGCTATGGCTACACCTTC CASSLTRFSGGSYGYTF
TRBD1 TRBJ2-7 . TRBV5-1 TGCGCCAGCATGGTTGGGACAGGTCAGTACGAGCAGTACTTC CASMVGTGQYEQYF
TRBD2 TRBJ2-1 . TRBV29-1 TGCAGCGTTGAAGATCTAGCGGGAGGCTCCTACAATGAGCAGTTCTTC CSVEDLAGGSYNEQFF
TRBD1 TRBJ2-1 . TRBV29-1 TGCAGCGCCGACAGGGGTTTGGGCAATGAGCAGTTCTTC CSADRGLGNEQFF
TRBD2 TRBJ2-7 . TRBV9 TGTGCCAGCAGCCCCCGGACTAGCGGGAGCCACGAGCAGTACTTC CASSPRTSGSHEQYF
. TRBJ1-2 . TRBV7-9 TGTGCCAGCAGCTTAGCGGGGGGATCTGGCTACACCTTC CASSLAGGSGYTF
. TRBJ2-6 . TRBV7-6 TGTGCCAGCAGCCAAGCACAGGGAGTGACGGGGGCCAACGTCCTGACTTTC CASSQAQGVTGANVLTF
. TRBJ1-2 . TRBV9 TGTGCCAGCAGCCCCCCCGGGGATTTTGATGGCTACACCTTC CASSPPGDFDGYTF
TRBD2 TRBJ2-2 once TRBV7-9 TGTGCCAGCAGCTTGGGCAGGCGGGGGATTGAAGGGGAGCTGTTTTTT CASSLGRRGIEGELFF
TRBD2 TRBJ2-3 . TRBV4-3 TGCGCCAGCAGCCAGGGGGGGAACACAGATACGCAGTATTTT CASSQGGNTDTQYF
. TRBJ2-1 . TRBV14 TGTGCCAGCAGCCAAGACCCCCATCCGGGAGAGAATGCTAGGAAGCAGTTCTTC CASSQDPHPGENARKQFF
TRBD1 TRBJ1-1 . TRBV18 TGTGCCAGCTCATACGACAGGGGGCTAAGGAACACTGAAGCTTTCTTT CASSYDRGLRNTEAFF
. TRBJ1-2 . TRBV29-1 TGCAGCGTTGGAGACCCAGGGTTGGTAAATGGCTACACCTTC CSVGDPGLVNGYTF
. TRBJ2-7 . TRBV5-1 TGCGCCAGCAGCTCAGAAGATAACGAGCAGTACTTC CASSSEDNEQYF
. TRBJ2-6 . TRBV14 TGTGCCAGCAGCCAAGGACCCCCTTCTGGGGCCAACGTCCTGACTTTC CASSQGPPSGANVLTF
TRBD2 TRBJ2-1 . TRBV10-3 TGTGCCATCAGTGACACTAGCGGGACCAATGAGCAGTTCTTC CAISDTSGTNEQFF
TRBD2 TRBJ2-3 . TRBV29-1 TGCAGCGTCAACGGACTAGCGCAGACAGATACGCAGTATTTT CSVNGLAQTDTQYF
TRBD2 TRBJ2-7 . TRBV6-1 TGTGCCAGCAGTGAGTTGGGACTAGCGGGAGGCTCCTACGAGCAGTACTTC CASSELGLAGGSYEQYF
. TRBJ2-7 . TRBV5-4 TGTGCCTCTACCTGGGCAGGGGACAACGAGCAGTACTTC CASTWAGDNEQYF
TRBD2 TRBJ2-1 . TRBV13 TGTGCCAGCAGTTTGATGGCGGGAGCCGACTACAATGAGCAGTTCTTC CASSLMAGADYNEQFF
. TRBJ2-7 . TRBV5-1 TGCGCCAGCAGCTTGAAAGGGGGACGCTACGAGCAGTACTTC CASSLKGGRYEQYF
TRBD2 TRBJ2-3 . TRBV6-1 TGTGCCAGCAGTGCGACTAGCGGAAACACAGATACGCAGTATTTT CASSATSGNTDTQYF
. TRBJ2-5 . TRBV11-2 TGTGCCAGCAGCCTCATTACCGGGGGAGGGACCCAGTACTTC CASSLITGGGTQYF
. TRBJ2-1 once TRBV7-8 TGTGCCAGCAGCCTCCAGTGGAACAATGAGCAGTTCTTC CASSLQWNNEQFF
. TRBJ2-3 . TRBV2 TGTGCCAGCAGTGTTGGGGCTTCTACAGGAAGCACAGATACGCAGTATTTT CASSVGASTGSTDTQYF
TRBD2 TRBJ2-7 . TRBV10-3 TGTGCCATCAGGGGACTAGCGGGAGAGTCCGAGCAGTACTTC CAIRGLAGESEQYF